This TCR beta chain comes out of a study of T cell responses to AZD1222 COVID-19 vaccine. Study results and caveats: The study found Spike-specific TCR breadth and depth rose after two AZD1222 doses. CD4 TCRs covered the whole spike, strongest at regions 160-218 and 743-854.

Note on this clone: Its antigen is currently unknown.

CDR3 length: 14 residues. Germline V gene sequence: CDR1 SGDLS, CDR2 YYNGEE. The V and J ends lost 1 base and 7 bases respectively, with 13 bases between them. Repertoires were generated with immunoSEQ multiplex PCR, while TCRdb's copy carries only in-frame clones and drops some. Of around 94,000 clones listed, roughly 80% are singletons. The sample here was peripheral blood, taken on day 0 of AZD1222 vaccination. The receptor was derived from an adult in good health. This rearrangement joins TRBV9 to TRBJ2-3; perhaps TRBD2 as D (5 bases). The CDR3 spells CASSVSLERNTQYF. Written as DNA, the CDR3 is TGTGCCAGCAGCGTATCACTAGAAAGAAATACGCAGTATTTT.